These T cell receptor beta chains were read from a single sample in a study of T cells expressing NK-cell markers. TCRdb reprocessed the 5' RACE reads; each CDR3 protein has one entry and no DNA is given. The sample holds hundreds of thousands of distinct CDR3 sequences. Sequenced material: blood T cells: a sorted CD56 or NKG2C T cell subset, CD4+ or CD8+ T cells, or bulk PBMC T cells (not recorded which). Receptors originate from a man aged 18-69 years in good health. Both conserved end residues are part of each CDR3. Each record gives: V gene, J gene, CDR3 protein.

V gene: TRBV2
J gene: TRBJ1-1
CDR3 protein: CASSPRDRLEAFF

V gene: TRBV11-1
J gene: TRBJ2-7
CDR3 protein: CASSKDQRAYEQYF

V gene: TRBV5-1
J gene: TRBJ2-3
CDR3 protein: CASSIGAADTQYF

V gene: TRBV5-1
J gene: TRBJ2-1
CDR3 protein: CASSLALSRTGEDNEQFF

V gene: TRBV24-1
J gene: TRBJ2-7
CDR3 protein: CATSDEVTYEQYF

V gene: TRBV30
J gene: TRBJ2-1
CDR3 protein: CAWSVKSGAMDNEQFF

V gene: TRBV20-1
J gene: TRBJ2-3
CDR3 protein: CSAARTGGTDTQYF

V gene: TRBV9
J gene: TRBJ1-1
CDR3 protein: CASSPPGGRSTEAFF

V gene: TRBV5-1
J gene: TRBJ2-7
CDR3 protein: CASSLRSGDTLYEQYF

V gene: TRBV7-8
J gene: TRBJ2-4
CDR3 protein: CASSQTQNIQYF

V gene: TRBV6-6
J gene: TRBJ1-1
CDR3 protein: CASRKTGIAEAFF

V gene: TRBV2
J gene: TRBJ2-1
CDR3 protein: CASSLTSFSYNEQFF

V gene: TRBV7-2
J gene: TRBJ2-7
CDR3 protein: CASSYRSEGQFYEQYF

V gene: TRBV5-8
J gene: TRBJ2-3
CDR3 protein: CASTPGQGEDTQYF

V gene: TRBV5-5
J gene: TRBJ2-7
CDR3 protein: CASSEGIYEQYF

V gene: TRBV12-3/TRBV12-4
J gene: TRBJ2-7
CDR3 protein: CASSGGLRLDEQYF

V gene: TRBV7-9
J gene: TRBJ2-1
CDR3 protein: CASSQITGGHNEQFF

V gene: TRBV20-1
J gene: TRBJ1-3
CDR3 protein: CSARDRSSNTIYF

V gene: TRBV29-1
J gene: TRBJ2-5
CDR3 protein: CSARKSGGAETQYF

V gene: TRBV11-2
J gene: TRBJ2-7
CDR3 protein: CASSFGGNYEQYF

V gene: TRBV2
J gene: TRBJ2-5
CDR3 protein: CASLNWTQETQYF